Listed below are T cell receptor beta chains from one sample, sequenced in a study of T cells in Graves' hyperthyroidism and ophthalmopathy. Each CDR3 protein is one row after TCRdb ran MiXCR on the multiplex PCR reads. The data contain some 400,000 distinct CDR3 sequences, around 14% of them singletons. Sequencing input: blood. These receptors were taken from a woman aged 60-70 years with Graves' hyperthyroidism. The CDR3 runs from the conserved cysteine through the conserved F or W. The D gene is left open where the match is weak. Size tells how often a clone was seen (once, few, many) or the class of an expanded clone, and some rows leave it out.

d_gene,abundance,j_gene,v_gene,CDR3nt,CDR3aa
TRBD1,many,TRBJ2-6,TRBV28,TGTGCCAGCAGACAGATCGGGACAGCTGGGGCCAACGTCCTGACTTTC,CASRQIGTAGANVLTF
.,few,TRBJ1-6,TRBV7-9,TGTGCCAGCAGCTCAACTCGGGGGGCTCGTTCACCCCTCCACTTT,CASSSTRGARSPLHF
TRBD1,many,TRBJ2-7,TRBV7-8,TGTGCCAGCAGCCAACCCGACAGGGTCCACGAGCAGTACTTC,CASSQPDRVHEQYF
.,many,TRBJ2-5,TRBV20-1,TGCAGTCTTCGAACGGGACTCTCTGGGGAGACCCAGTACTTC,CSLRTGLSGETQYF
.,many,TRBJ2-5,TRBV10-3,TGTGCCATCAGTGAGTTGCCCGCCTCGGGGGAGACCCAGTACTTC,CAISELPASGETQYF
.,few,TRBJ2-1,TRBV18,TGTGCCAGCTCACCTCCCCAGGGGGGGAATGAGCAGTTCTTC,CASSPPQGGNEQFF
TRBD1,few,TRBJ2-6,TRBV4-2,TGTGCCAGCAGCCAAGCCACAGGGGGCGCTGGGGCCAACGTCCTGACTTTC,CASSQATGGAGANVLTF
.,many,TRBJ1-6,TRBV3-1,TGTGCCAGCAGCCAAGACGGCGGACTGAGAAATTCACCCCTCCACTTT,CASSQDGGLRNSPLHF
.,.,TRBJ2-5,TRBV20-1,TGCAGTGCTACCCTGACCTTTACCGAAGAGACCCAGTACTTC,CSATLTFTEETQYF
.,few,TRBJ2-1,TRBV24-1,TGTGCCACCAGTGATTTGTTGTCGGGAGATTCGATGAATGAGCAGTTCTTC,CATSDLLSGDSMNEQFF
TRBD1,many,TRBJ2-7,TRBV10-3,TGTGCCATCAGCGCCGGACAGGGTCCCTACGAGCAGTACTTC,CAISAGQGPYEQYF
.,many,TRBJ1-3,TRBV7-8,TGTGCCAGCAGCCCGCCTGGGACGGGCTCTGGAAACACCATATATTTT,CASSPPGTGSGNTIYF
TRBD2,few,TRBJ2-7,TRBV7-8,TGTGCCAGCAGCCCTCCGCCTAGCGGGTTTTACTACGAGCAGTACTTC,CASSPPPSGFYYEQYF
TRBD2,.,TRBJ2-1,TRBV30,TGTGCCTGGAGTGAACTAGCGCGGTCCACCTACAATGAGCAGTTCTTC,CAWSELARSTYNEQFF
.,few,TRBJ1-2,TRBV4-1,TGCGCCAGCAGCCATGCCACAGGGCTCCACTATGGCTACACCTTC,CASSHATGLHYGYTF
TRBD2,many,TRBJ2-2,TRBV12-3/TRBV12-4,TGTGCCAGCAGTTTCCTAGCGGATAACACCGGGGAGCTGTTTTTT,CASSFLADNTGELFF
.,many,TRBJ2-2,TRBV20-1,TGCAGTGCTAGGCAACGGACAGCCGCGAACACCGGGGAGCTGTTTTTT,CSARQRTAANTGELFF
.,many,TRBJ2-7,TRBV11-2,TGTGCCAGCGCCCGGCCCAGGGGCGGCGAGCAGTACTTC,CASARPRGGEQYF
.,many,TRBJ2-7,TRBV7-2,TGTGCCAGCAGCCCACTTTACTCCTACGAGCAGTACTTC,CASSPLYSYEQYF
.,few,TRBJ2-5,TRBV5-1,TGCGCCAGCAGCTTCTCCACAGGGCCAGAGACCCAGTACTTC,CASSFSTGPETQYF
.,many,TRBJ1-1,TRBV7-2,TGTGCCAGCAGCTTAGTTTCGGGACGGGACACTGAAGCTTTCTTT,CASSLVSGRDTEAFF
TRBD2,many,TRBJ2-1,TRBV7-7,TGTGCTAGCAGCTTAGGTACGGGACTAGAAGAGCAGTTCTTC,CASSLGTGLEEQFF
TRBD2,.,TRBJ2-1,TRBV20-1,TGCAGTGCTAGCAGCGGGACTTACAATGAGCAGTTCTTC,CSASSGTYNEQFF
.,many,TRBJ1-5,TRBV3-1,TGTGCCAGCAGCCAAGATCAGGGTCAGCCCCAGCATTTT,CASSQDQGQPQHF
.,many,TRBJ1-1,TRBV28,TGTGCCAGCAGTTGGGCCGGCCTCTGGAACACTGAAGCTTTCTTT,CASSWAGLWNTEAFF
.,.,TRBJ2-1,TRBV28,TGTGCCAGCAGTTCACTCGGGTGGGTGGAGCAGTTCTTC,CASSSLGWVEQFF
.,.,TRBJ2-5,TRBV20-1,TGCAGTGTACCGTCAGAGACCCAGTACTTC,CSVPSETQYF
.,many,TRBJ1-5,TRBV20-1,TGCAGTGCTAGTCCCCAGACGAATCAGCCCCAGCATTTT,CSASPQTNQPQHF
TRBD1,many,TRBJ1-2,TRBV29-1,TGCAGCGTTGAGGGACAGGGCTATGGCTACACCTTC,CSVEGQGYGYTF
TRBD2,.,TRBJ2-3,TRBV3-1,TGTGCCAGCAGGCTGGGACTAGCGGGGCCCACAGATACGCAGTATTTT,CASRLGLAGPTDTQYF
.,many,TRBJ2-7,TRBV12-3/TRBV12-4,TGTGCCAGCAGTATAGGACACGCATCCTACGAGCAGTACTTC,CASSIGHASYEQYF
.,many,TRBJ2-7,TRBV7-9,TGTGCCAGCACCCATCCTGGCTCGGACTCCTACGAGCAGTACTTC,CASTHPGSDSYEQYF
TRBD2,many,TRBJ2-1,TRBV24-1,TGTGCCACCAGTGATCCTACTAGCGGGAGCGATGAGCAGTTCTTC,CATSDPTSGSDEQFF
.,many,TRBJ2-7,TRBV28,TGTGCCAGCAGTTTTAATCCTAGCGAAAGCTACGAGCAGTACTTC,CASSFNPSESYEQYF
.,many,TRBJ1-1,TRBV20-1,TGCAGTGCTCGGACCAGGGAGGTGTCTGAAGCTTTCTTT,CSARTREVSEAFF
.,few,TRBJ2-7,TRBV13,TGTGCCAGCAGCTTAGTAACGAGTGAAGGGGACGAGCAGTACTTC,CASSLVTSEGDEQYF
.,.,TRBJ2-7,TRBV11-3,TGTGCCAGCAGCCCGCTAGGGGGATTAATGGCGGCCTACGAGCAGTACTTC,CASSPLGGLMAAYEQYF
.,many,TRBJ2-7,TRBV5-1,TGCGCCAGCAGACCGGACGTGGGAAGCGGCGAGCAGTACTTC,CASRPDVGSGEQYF
TRBD2,.,TRBJ2-5,TRBV19,TGTGCCAGTAGTCCACTAGCGATGAAGGAGACCCAGTACTTC,CASSPLAMKETQYF
.,.,TRBJ2-1,TRBV29-1,TGCAGCGTTGGTTGGAGTAGCTCCTACAATGAGCAGTTCTTC,CSVGWSSSYNEQFF
TRBD2,.,TRBJ2-7,TRBV29-1,TGCAGCGTCGGGGTGGCGGGGGGCTCCTACGAGCAGTACTTC,CSVGVAGGSYEQYF
TRBD1,many,TRBJ1-1,TRBV10-3,TGTGCCTCGATGGAGGGGGCGCGGACTGAAGCTTTCTTT,CASMEGARTEAFF